A single sample is the source of the 12 T cell receptor beta chains below, sequenced in a study of OX40 agonist ivuxolimab in advanced cancers. Libraries were constructed by the immunoSEQ multiplex PCR assay. Entries here come from immuneACCESS through TCRdb and include only in-frame sequences with V and J called. Some clones fail to appear in such tables; in the studies checked, an unresolved V gene covers under half of the shortfall, and the cause of the remainder is unknown. This sample gives approximately 98,000 clones in total; around 80% of them show up just once. Jointly, the top ten make up 5.5% of the sample. Sequencing used CD4+ or CD8+ T cells sorted from blood, obtained in a trial of the OX40 agonist ivuxolimab. The receptors stem from an adult with an advanced solid tumor such as melanoma, head and neck, liver or kidney cancer.

This clone is medium-sized (0.01 to 0.1%) in the sample. The chain links TRBV5-1 to TRBJ2-7, with D possibly matching TRBD2 (6 bases). Germline-derived CDR1 and CDR2 are SGHRS and YFSETQ. CDR3 length: 13 amino acids. V lost 2 bases, J lost 3 bases, and 9 bases lay in between. CDR3 residues: CASSFGGHYEQYF. CDR3 sequence (DNA): TGCGCCAGCAGCTTCGGAGGGCACTACGAGCAGTACTTC.

The chain employs TRBV11-2 and TRBJ2-5; perhaps D is TRBD1 or TRBD2 (5 bases each). Gene TRBJ2-7 matches the end of the DNA better, so the J call may be wrong. The CDR3 extends over 15 amino acids. From germline, CDR1 is SGHAT and CDR2 FQNNGV. CDR3 residues: CASSVSSGAVYEQYF. CDR3 coding DNA: TGTGCCAGCAGCGTTAGCTCCGGGGCCGTTTACGAGCAGTACTTC.

The V gene is TRBV7-3, the J gene TRBJ2-5, with 7 nucleotides matching TRBD2. With the DNA end fitting TRBJ2-7 better, the J assignment may be wrong. The CDR3 consists of 14 residues. Germline V lookup: CDR1 SGHTA, CDR2 FQGTGA. This CDR3 is CASSFTAGAYEQYF. The DNA for the CDR3 is TGTGCCAGCAGCTTCACGGCGGGGGCCTACGAGCAGTACTTC.

CDR3 sequence reads: CATERSLGETQYF. The DNA of the CDR3 is TGCGCCACCGAGCGATCTTTGGGAGAGACCCAGTACTTC. The chain employs TRBV10-1 and TRBJ2-5, with no clear D. The CDR3 extends over 13 amino acids. The V and J ends lost 10 bases and 4 bases respectively, with 16 bases between them. Germline CDR1 reads WNHNN; CDR2 reads SYGVQD (reference sequence).

The chain couples TRBV7-3 to TRBJ2-3, with 7 bases lining up with TRBD2. CDR1 and CDR2 from the germline V gene are SGHTA and FQGTGA. The CDR3 is 16 residues long. Trimming at V came to 5 bases and at J to 3 bases, leaving 11 bases not matched to a gene. CDR3 DNA: TGTGCCAGCAGCCGGGGAAGGGGCGGGGGTACAGATACGCAGTATTTT. Its protein is CASSRGRGGGTDTQYF.

The chain couples TRBV19 to TRBJ2-7, with D possibly matching TRBD2 (5 bases). The CDR3 has 15 residues. V shed 1 base and J shed 2 bases, with 12 bases lying between them. Germline CDR1 reads LNHDA; CDR2 reads SQIVND (reference sequence). In nucleotides, the CDR3 is TGTGCCAGTAGTATAGGAAGCGGCTTACCCTACGAGCAGTACTTC. It specifies CASSIGSGLPYEQYF.

The CDR3 protein is CSARDQETQYF. The CDR3 nucleotides are TGCAGTGCTAGAGACCAAGAGACCCAGTACTTC. The chain carries TRBV20-1 and TRBJ2-5, with D hard to call. Trimming took 0 bases from V and 1 from J, leaving 0 bases between them. The CDR3 extends over 11 amino acids. Per germline, CDR1 DFQATT and CDR2 SNEGSKA (reference sequence).

The chain has TRBV13 and TRBJ1-1; possible D gene TRBD1, 5 bases. Germline loops: CDR1 PRHDT, CDR2 FYEKMQ (reference sequence). V lost 2 bases, J lost 3 bases, and 19 bases lay in between. CDR3 length: 17 residues. CDR3 in amino acids: CASSLRRGPGQHTEAFF. CDR3 bases: TGTGCCAGCAGCTTAAGAAGGGGACCCGGACAACACACTGAAGCTTTCTTT.

This chain joins TRBV9 and TRBJ2-1; 12 bases fit TRBD1. After removal of 0 bases from V and 8 bases from J, the junction contained 12 bases not matched to a gene. CDR3 length equals 18 residues. Germline lookup yields CDR1 SGDLS and CDR2 YYNGEE. Here the CDR3 reads CASSVGLGQGARGHEQFF. Here the CDR3 DNA reads TGTGCCAGCAGCGTAGGTCTGGGACAGGGGGCTCGAGGACATGAGCAGTTCTTC.

This clone was seen just once. The CDR3 loop is CASSELGSYEQYF. Written as DNA, the CDR3 is TGTGCCAGCAGTGAACTCGGATCCTACGAGCAGTACTTC. The V call is TRBV2, the J call TRBJ2-7; D is unresolved. Germline values: CDR1 SNHLY, CDR2 FYNNEI. The length of the CDR3 is 13 residues. V lost 2 bases, J lost 1 base, and 6 bases lay in between.

This chain links TRBV27 with TRBJ1-2, with no clear D. Germline V gene sequence: CDR1 MNHEY, CDR2 SMNVEV (reference sequence). The CDR3 is 14 residues long. Trimming cost V 4 bases and J 4 bases, with 13 bases left between them. CDR3 sequence: CASSSAGIFYGYTF. For the CDR3, the DNA is TGTGCCAGCAGTTCCGCCGGGATTTTCTATGGCTACACCTTC.

The chain employs TRBV10-3 and TRBJ2-1; TRBD1 is a possible D gene (5 bases). V was trimmed by 2 bases and J by 3 bases, leaving 11 bases between them. The CDR3 is 15 amino acids. The V gene's germline CDR1 is ENHRY and CDR2 SYGVKD. In DNA, the CDR3 is TGTGCCATCAGTGAGAGGGGTACGGTCTACAATGAGCAGTTCTTC. This codes for CAISERGTVYNEQFF.